This T cell receptor (beta chain) was sequenced in a study of CD4+ T cells in melanoma. The CDR3 has 16 residues. CDR1 is SGHVS and CDR2 is FQNEAQ in the germline V gene. Trimming took 1 base from V and 6 from J, leaving 15 bases between them. Comment on this clone: Its specificity is not known.

Study conclusions and caveats: CD8+ T cell, macrophage and B cell function reportedly correlated with neoantigen-specific CD4+ T cells.

This table comes from immunoSEQ multiplex PCR, and its TCRdb copy is limited to in-frame clones, with some not included. The sample includes around 10,000 clones, roughly two thirds of them seen just once. The material sequenced was cells from a culture (not recorded whether cultured in vitro). The chain combines TRBV7-8 with TRBJ2-2, with D unclear. This clonotype was sampled from a human donor with melanoma. The CDR3 DNA is TGTGCCAGCAGCTTAGAAAGATTAAACGCACCCGGGGAGCTGTTTTTT. Amino acid sequence: CASSLERLNAPGELFF.